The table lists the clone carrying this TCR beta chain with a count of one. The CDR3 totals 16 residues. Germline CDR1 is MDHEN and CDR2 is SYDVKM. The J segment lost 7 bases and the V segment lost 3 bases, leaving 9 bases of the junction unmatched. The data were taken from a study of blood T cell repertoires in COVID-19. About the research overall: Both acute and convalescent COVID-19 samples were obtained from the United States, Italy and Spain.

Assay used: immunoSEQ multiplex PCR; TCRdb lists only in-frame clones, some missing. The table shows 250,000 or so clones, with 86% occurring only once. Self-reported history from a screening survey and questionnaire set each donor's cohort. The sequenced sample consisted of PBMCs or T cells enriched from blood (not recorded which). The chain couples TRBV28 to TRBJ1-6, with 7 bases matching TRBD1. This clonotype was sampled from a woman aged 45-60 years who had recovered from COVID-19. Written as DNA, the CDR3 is TGTGCCAGCAGTTTGACCCTGACAGGGCAGAATTCACCCCTCCACTTT. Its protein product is CASSLTLTGQNSPLHF.